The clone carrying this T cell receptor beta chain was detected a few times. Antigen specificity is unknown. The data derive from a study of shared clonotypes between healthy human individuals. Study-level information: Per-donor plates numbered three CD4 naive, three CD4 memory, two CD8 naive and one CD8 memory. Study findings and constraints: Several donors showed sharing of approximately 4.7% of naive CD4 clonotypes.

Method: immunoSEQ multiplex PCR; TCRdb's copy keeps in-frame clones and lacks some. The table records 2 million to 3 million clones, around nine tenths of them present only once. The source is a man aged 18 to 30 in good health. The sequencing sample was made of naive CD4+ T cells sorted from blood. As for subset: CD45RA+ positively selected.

The CDR3 bases are TGTGCCATCAGTGATAGGCAGGGATATAATTCACCCCTCCACTTT. As protein: CAISDRQGYNSPLHF. This chain uses TRBV10-3 with TRBJ1-6, with D perhaps matching TRBD1 (5 bases). With 3 bases removed from V and 4 bases from J, the gap between germline ends came to 10 bases. CDR1 and CDR2 (germline): ENHRY, SYGVKD. The CDR3 runs 15 residues.